This is a list of T cell receptor beta chains from one sample in a study of cytomegalovirus exposure and HLA in healthy donors. Sequencing was performed with immunoSEQ multiplex PCR; in TCRdb, only in-frame clones are kept and a portion is missing. The top ten hold around 1.3% of the sample, which has about 110,000 clones, approximately 78% seen once. The material sequenced was PBMCs. These receptors all come from a woman aged 25 to 39 in good health and CMV-seronegative. Each CDR3 is given with its conserved first and last residue. A D gene is named only where the DNA matches it firmly. Size is omitted from some rows. Given values are once, few, many or a class for expanded clones.

clone size | D gene | J gene | V gene | CDR3 protein | CDR3 DNA
few | TRBD2 | TRBJ2-7 | TRBV30 | CAWSGDRSGTDSYEQYF | TGTGCCTGGAGTGGGGACCGTAGCGGGACCGACTCCTACGAGCAGTACTTC
few | . | TRBJ1-1 | TRBV28 | CASSWTVVNTEAFF | TGTGCCAGCAGTTGGACAGTTGTGAATACTGAAGCTTTCTTT
. | . | TRBJ2-3 | TRBV28 | CASSLWGSYNTQYF | TGTGCCAGCAGTTTGTGGGGCAGTTATAATACGCAGTATTTT
. | TRBD1 | TRBJ2-1 | TRBV2 | CASSAPGQGPFVLYNEQFF | TGTGCCAGCAGTGCCCCGGGACAGGGGCCGTTCGTGCTCTACAATGAGCAGTTCTTC
once | . | TRBJ1-1 | TRBV21-1 | CASSLQGERAEAFF | TGTGCCAGCAGCTTACAGGGAGAGAGAGCTGAAGCTTTCTTT
. | . | TRBJ2-1 | TRBV6-6 | CASRRQSSSYNEQFF | TGTGCCAGCAGGCGACAGTCGAGCTCCTACAATGAGCAGTTCTTC
. | . | TRBJ1-5 | TRBV15 | CATSRVQGGNQPQHF | TGTGCCACCAGCAGAGTGCAGGGTGGGAATCAGCCCCAGCATTTT
. | TRBD1 | TRBJ2-2 | TRBV29-1 | CSVEDQGRQGATGELFF | TGCAGCGTTGAAGATCAGGGGAGACAGGGGGCCACCGGGGAGCTGTTTTTT
. | TRBD1 | TRBJ1-3 | TRBV4-2 | CASSPRTGGHSGNTIYF | TGTGCCAGCAGCCCCCGGACAGGGGGCCACTCTGGAAACACCATATATTTT
few | . | TRBJ1-1 | TRBV27 | CASSSTVNTEAFF | TGTGCCAGCAGTTCGACAGTGAACACTGAAGCTTTCTTT
. | . | TRBJ2-1 | TRBV5-1 | CATRLTGTYNEQFF | TGCGCCACCAGACTCACAGGTACCTACAATGAGCAGTTCTTC
. | . | TRBJ2-7 | TRBV7-9 | CASSYLPDRPSSEQYF | TGTGCCAGCAGCTACCTACCCGACAGACCCTCTTCCGAGCAGTACTTC
. | . | TRBJ1-1 | TRBV14 | CASSGGPEAFF | TGTGCCAGCAGTGGGGGCCCTGAAGCTTTCTTT
. | . | TRBJ1-2 | TRBV6-5 | CASSLTRDGYTF | TGTGCCAGCAGTTTGACCAGGGATGGCTACACCTTC
. | TRBD1 | TRBJ2-1 | TRBV28 | CASSTTSGTGSDEQFF | TGTGCCAGCAGTACTACATCCGGGACAGGGTCCGATGAGCAGTTCTTC
. | . | TRBJ1-5 | TRBV7-2 | CASSWRRGQPQHF | TGTGCCAGCAGCTGGAGGAGAGGGCAGCCCCAGCATTTT
. | TRBD1 | TRBJ2-5 | TRBV7-2 | CASSHLRDRGRETQYF | TGTGCCAGCAGCCACCTCCGGGACAGGGGGCGAGAGACCCAGTACTTC
. | . | TRBJ2-7 | TRBV28 | CASSFTETYEQYF | TGTGCCAGCAGTTTTACGGAGACCTACGAGCAGTACTTC
. | TRBD1 | TRBJ1-2 | TRBV4-3 | CASSQGQGSGYTF | TGCGCCAGCAGCCAAGGACAGGGAAGTGGCTACACCTTC
. | . | TRBJ1-5 | TRBV6-5 | CASRLGQNPRQPQHF | TGTGCCAGCAGGTTGGGACAAAACCCTCGGCAGCCCCAGCATTTT
. | TRBD1 | TRBJ1-4 | TRBV30 | CAWSGSLKTGSNEKLFF | TGTGCCTGGAGTGGATCCCTTAAGACAGGGAGTAATGAAAAACTGTTTTTT
. | TRBD1 | TRBJ2-4 | TRBV5-1 | CASSSTIFDRTGRAKNIQYF | TGCGCCAGCAGCTCAACCATCTTTGATCGGACAGGACGAGCCAAAAACATTCAGTACTTC
few | . | TRBJ1-4 | TRBV30 | CAFHGSRLFF | TGTGCCTTCCATGGGTCTAGGCTGTTTTTT
. | TRBD1 | TRBJ2-7 | TRBV25-1 | CASSGQGLEQYF | TGTGCCAGCAGTGGACAGGGGCTCGAGCAGTACTTC
. | . | TRBJ2-3 | TRBV19 | CASSISDTQYF | TGTGCCAGTAGTATATCGGATACGCAGTATTTT
. | TRBD1 | TRBJ1-4 | TRBV19 | CASRNDRANEKLFF | TGTGCCAGTAGGAATGACAGGGCCAATGAAAAACTGTTTTTT
. | . | TRBJ1-5 | TRBV5-6 | CASSLSAGGLPQHF | TGTGCCAGCAGCTTGTCGGCCGGGGGGTTGCCCCAGCATTTT
. | TRBD2 | TRBJ2-7 | TRBV29-1 | CSAQINLGGYEQYF | TGCAGCGCCCAAATTAACCTGGGGGGGTACGAGCAGTACTTC
few | . | TRBJ2-7 | TRBV29-1 | CSVGKAGNDEQYF | TGCAGCGTCGGAAAGGCAGGGAACGACGAGCAGTACTTC
few | TRBD1 | TRBJ2-2 | TRBV7-8 | CASSLDRVVTGELFF | TGTGCCAGCAGCCTGGACAGGGTAGTTACCGGGGAGCTGTTTTTT
. | . | TRBJ1-5 | TRBV9 | CASSVEGGDQPQHF | TGTGCCAGCAGCGTAGAGGGGGGGGATCAGCCCCAGCATTTT
once | . | TRBJ2-7 | TRBV23-1 | CASSQPENRVPCYEQYF | TGCGCCAGCAGTCAACCTGAAAACAGGGTCCCCTGCTACGAGCAGTACTTC
. | TRBD1 | TRBJ1-1 | TRBV30 | CAWRVDRGHTEAFF | TGTGCCTGGAGAGTGGACAGGGGTCACACTGAAGCTTTCTTT
. | TRBD1 | TRBJ2-7 | TRBV13 | CASSSPRTGEYEQYF | TGTGCCAGCAGCTCTCCTAGGACAGGAGAATACGAGCAGTACTTC
. | . | TRBJ1-1 | TRBV18 | CASSLYRRGITEAFF | TGTGCCAGCTCACTCTACAGAAGGGGAATCACTGAAGCTTTCTTT
once | . | TRBJ2-1 | TRBV7-9 | CASSLPGSYNEQFF | TGTGCCAGCAGCCTTCCCGGGAGCTACAATGAGCAGTTCTTC
. | TRBD2 | TRBJ2-2 | TRBV4-3 | CASSQGLAGGAGELFF | TGCGCCAGCAGCCAAGGGCTAGCGGGGGGGGCCGGGGAGCTGTTTTTT